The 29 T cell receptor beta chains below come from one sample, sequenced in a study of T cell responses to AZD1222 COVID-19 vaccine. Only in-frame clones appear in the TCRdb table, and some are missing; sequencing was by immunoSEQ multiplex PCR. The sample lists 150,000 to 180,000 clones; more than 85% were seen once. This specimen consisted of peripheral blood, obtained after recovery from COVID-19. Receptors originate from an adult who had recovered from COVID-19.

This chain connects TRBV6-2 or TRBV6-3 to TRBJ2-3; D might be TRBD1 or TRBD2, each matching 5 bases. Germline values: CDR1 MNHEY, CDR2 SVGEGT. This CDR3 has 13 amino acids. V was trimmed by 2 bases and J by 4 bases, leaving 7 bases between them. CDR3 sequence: CASSYEGPDTQYF. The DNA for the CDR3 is TGTGCCAGCAGTTACGAGGGGCCAGATACGCAGTATTTT.

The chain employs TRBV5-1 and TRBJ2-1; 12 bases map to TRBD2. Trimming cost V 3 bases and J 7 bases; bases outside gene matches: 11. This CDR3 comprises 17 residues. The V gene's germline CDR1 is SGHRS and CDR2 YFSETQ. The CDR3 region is CASSSLAGGPSGNEQFF. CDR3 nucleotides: TGCGCCAGCAGCTCTCTAGCGGGGGGGCCTTCGGGAAATGAGCAGTTCTTC.

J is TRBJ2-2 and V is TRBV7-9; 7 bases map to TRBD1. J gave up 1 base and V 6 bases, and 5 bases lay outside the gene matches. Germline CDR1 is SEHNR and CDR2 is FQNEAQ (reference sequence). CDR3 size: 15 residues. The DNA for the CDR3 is TGTGCCAGCAGTCGTCAGGGGGTGAACACCGGGGAGCTGTTTTTT. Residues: CASSRQGVNTGELFF.

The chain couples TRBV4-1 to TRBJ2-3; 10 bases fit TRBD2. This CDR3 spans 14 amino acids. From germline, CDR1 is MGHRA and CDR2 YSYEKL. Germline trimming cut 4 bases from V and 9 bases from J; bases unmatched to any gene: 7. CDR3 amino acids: CASSPSGGAGTQYF. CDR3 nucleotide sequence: TGCGCCAGCAGCCCCAGCGGGGGGGCAGGGACGCAGTATTTT.

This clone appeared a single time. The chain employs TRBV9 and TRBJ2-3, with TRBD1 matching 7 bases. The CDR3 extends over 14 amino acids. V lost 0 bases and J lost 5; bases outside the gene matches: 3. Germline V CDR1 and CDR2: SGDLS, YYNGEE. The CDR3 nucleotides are TGTGCCAGCAGCGTAGATCCAGGGGGAGATACGCAGTATTTT. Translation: CASSVDPGGDTQYF.

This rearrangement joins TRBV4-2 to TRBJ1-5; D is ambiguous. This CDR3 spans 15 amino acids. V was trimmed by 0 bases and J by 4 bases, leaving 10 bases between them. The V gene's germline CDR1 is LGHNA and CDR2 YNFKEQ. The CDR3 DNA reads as TGTGCCAGCAGCCAAGAGGGATTTGAGAATCAGCCCCAGCATTTT. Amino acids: CASSQEGFENQPQHF.

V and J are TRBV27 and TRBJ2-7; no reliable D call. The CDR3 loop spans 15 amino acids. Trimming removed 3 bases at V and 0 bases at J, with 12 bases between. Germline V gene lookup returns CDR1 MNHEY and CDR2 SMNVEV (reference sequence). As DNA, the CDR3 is TGTGCCAGCAGTTTGAGGCCCCAGAGCTCCTACGAGCAGTACTTC. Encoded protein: CASSLRPQSSYEQYF.

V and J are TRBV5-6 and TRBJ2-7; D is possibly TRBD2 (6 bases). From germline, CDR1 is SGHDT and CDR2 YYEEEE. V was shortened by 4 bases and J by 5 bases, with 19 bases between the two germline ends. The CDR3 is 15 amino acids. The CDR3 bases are TGTGCCAGCAGCCCTGCGGGGCCCGGTAGGCACGAGCAGTACTTC. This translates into CASSPAGPGRHEQYF.

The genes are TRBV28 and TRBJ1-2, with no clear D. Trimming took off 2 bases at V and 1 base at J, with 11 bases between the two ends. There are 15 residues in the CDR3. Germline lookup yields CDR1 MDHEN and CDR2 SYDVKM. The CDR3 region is CASSLGGRGNYGYTF. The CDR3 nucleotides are TGTGCCAGCAGTTTAGGAGGTCGGGGTAACTATGGCTACACCTTC.

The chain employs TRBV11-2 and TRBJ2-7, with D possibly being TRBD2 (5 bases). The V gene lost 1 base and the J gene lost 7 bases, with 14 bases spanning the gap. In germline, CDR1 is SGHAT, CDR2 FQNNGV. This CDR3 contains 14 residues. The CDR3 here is CASSLVTGRGEQYF. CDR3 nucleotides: TGTGCCAGCAGCTTAGTAACGGGCCGGGGTGAGCAGTACTTC.

For the CDR3, the DNA is TGTGCCAGCAGTGGGACCGTCAGCACAGATACGCAGTATTTT. Residues: CASSGTVSTDTQYF. The chain couples TRBV28 to TRBJ2-3, with D possibly called TRBD1 or TRBD2 (5 bases each). The CDR3 covers 14 residues. V lost 5 bases and J 0 bases, leaving 9 bases between the germline ends. Looked up from germline, CDR1 is MDHEN and CDR2 is SYDVKM. The complete variable domain, with remaining parts taken from reference TRBV28 and TRBJ2-3, reads DVKVTQSSRYLVKRTGEKVFLECVQDMDHENMFWYRQDPGLGLRLIYFSYDVKMKEKGDIPEGYSVSREKKERFSLILESASTNQTSMYLCASSGTVSTDTQYFGPGTRLTVL.

CDR3 protein: CASSLGDISYNEQFF. CDR3 in DNA: TGCGCCAGCAGCTTGGGGGACATCTCCTACAATGAGCAGTTCTTC. The J gene is TRBJ2-1, the V gene TRBV5-1; D is possibly TRBD1 (6 bases). Germline CDR1 and CDR2: SGHRS and YFSETQ. V lost 0 bases, J lost 0 bases, and 7 bases lay in between. The CDR3 spans 15 residues.

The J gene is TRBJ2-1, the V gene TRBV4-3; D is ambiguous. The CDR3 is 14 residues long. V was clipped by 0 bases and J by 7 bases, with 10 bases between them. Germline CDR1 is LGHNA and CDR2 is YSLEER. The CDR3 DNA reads TGCGCCAGCAGCCAAGAGTTTCGCGAGAATGAGCAGTTCTTC. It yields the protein CASSQEFRENEQFF.

CDR3 sequence (DNA): TGTGCCAGTAGTATAGTGGCGTCGGGGGGGAGCGGCGGTCAGCCCCAGCATTTT. Amino acid sequence: CASSIVASGGSGGQPQHF. This chain connects TRBV19 to TRBJ1-5; a possible D gene is TRBD1 (5 bases). The CDR3 totals 18 residues. Per the germline V gene, CDR1 is LNHDA and CDR2 is SQIVND (reference sequence). With 1 base removed from V and 6 bases from J, the gap between germline ends came to 22 bases.

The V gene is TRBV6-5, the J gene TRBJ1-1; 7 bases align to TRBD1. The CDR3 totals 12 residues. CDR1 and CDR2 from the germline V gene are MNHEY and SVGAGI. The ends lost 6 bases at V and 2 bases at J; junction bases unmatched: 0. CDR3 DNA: TGTGCCAGCAGAGGGGGCAACACTGAAGCTTTCTTT. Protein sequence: CASRGGNTEAFF.

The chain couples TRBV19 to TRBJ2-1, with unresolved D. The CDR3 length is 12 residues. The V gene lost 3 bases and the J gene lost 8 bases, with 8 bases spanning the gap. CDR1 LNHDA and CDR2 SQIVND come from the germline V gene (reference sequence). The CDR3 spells CASSILGYEQFF. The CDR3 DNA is TGTGCCAGTAGTATCTTAGGCTATGAGCAGTTCTTC.

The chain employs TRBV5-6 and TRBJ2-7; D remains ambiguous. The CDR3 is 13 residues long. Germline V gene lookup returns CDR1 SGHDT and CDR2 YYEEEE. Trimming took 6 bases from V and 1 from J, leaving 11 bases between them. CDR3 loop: CASTGLRSYEQYF. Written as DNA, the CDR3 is TGTGCCAGCACCGGGTTACGATCCTACGAGCAGTACTTC.

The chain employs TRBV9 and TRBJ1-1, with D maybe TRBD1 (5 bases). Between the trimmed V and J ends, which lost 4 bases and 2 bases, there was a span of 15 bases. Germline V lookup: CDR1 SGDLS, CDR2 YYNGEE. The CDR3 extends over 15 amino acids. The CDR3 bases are TGTGCCAGCAGCAATATGGGGGGTACTAACACTGAAGCTTTCTTT. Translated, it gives CASSNMGGTNTEAFF.

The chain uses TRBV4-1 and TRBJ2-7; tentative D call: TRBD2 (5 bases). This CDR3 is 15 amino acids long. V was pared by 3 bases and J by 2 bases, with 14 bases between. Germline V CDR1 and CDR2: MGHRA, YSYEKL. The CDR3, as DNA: TGCGCCAGCAGCCAGCCGAAAGGGAGTACCTACGAGCAGTACTTC. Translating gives CASSQPKGSTYEQYF.

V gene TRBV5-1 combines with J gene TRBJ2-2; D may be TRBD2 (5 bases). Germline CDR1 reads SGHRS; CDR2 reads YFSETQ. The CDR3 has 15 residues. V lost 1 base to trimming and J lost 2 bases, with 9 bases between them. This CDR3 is CASSLMTTNTGELFF. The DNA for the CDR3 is TGCGCCAGCAGCTTGATGACTACTAACACCGGGGAGCTGTTTTTT. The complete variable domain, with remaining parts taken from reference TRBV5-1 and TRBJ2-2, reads KAGVTQTPRYLIKTRGQQVTLSCSPISGHRSVSWYQQTPGQGLQFLFEYFSETQRNKGNFPGRFSGRQFSNSRSEMNVSTLELGDSALYLCASSLMTTNTGELFFGEGSRLTVL.

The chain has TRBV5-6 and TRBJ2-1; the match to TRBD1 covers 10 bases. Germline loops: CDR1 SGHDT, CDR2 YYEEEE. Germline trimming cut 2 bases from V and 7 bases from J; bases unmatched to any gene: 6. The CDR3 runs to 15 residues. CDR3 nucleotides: TGTGCCAGCAGCTTCACGGGACAGGGGCGTAATGAGCAGTTCTTC. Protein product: CASSFTGQGRNEQFF.

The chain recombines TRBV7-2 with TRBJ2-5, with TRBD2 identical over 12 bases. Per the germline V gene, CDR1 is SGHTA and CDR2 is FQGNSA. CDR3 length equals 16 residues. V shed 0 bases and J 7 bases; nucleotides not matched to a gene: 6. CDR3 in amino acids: CASSLAASGGAGTQYF. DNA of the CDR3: TGTGCCAGCAGCTTAGCGGCTAGCGGGGGGGCGGGGACCCAGTACTTC.

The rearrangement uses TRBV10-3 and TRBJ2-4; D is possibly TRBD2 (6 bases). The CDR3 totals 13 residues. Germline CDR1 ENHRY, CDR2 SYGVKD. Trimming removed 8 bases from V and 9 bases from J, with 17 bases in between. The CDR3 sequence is CAIGGEPAGIQYF. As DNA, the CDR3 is TGTGCCATCGGCGGGGAGCCCGCGGGCATTCAGTACTTC.

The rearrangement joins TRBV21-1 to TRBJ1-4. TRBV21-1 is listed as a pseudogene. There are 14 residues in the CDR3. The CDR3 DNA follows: TGTGCCAGCAGCCCGCGCCCCGTTGCGGAAAAACTGTTTTTT. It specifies CASSPRPVAEKLFF.

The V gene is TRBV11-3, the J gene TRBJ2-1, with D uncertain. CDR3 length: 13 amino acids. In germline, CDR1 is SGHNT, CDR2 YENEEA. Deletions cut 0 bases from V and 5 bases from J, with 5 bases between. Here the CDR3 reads CASSLEQNNEQFF. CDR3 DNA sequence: TGTGCCAGCAGCTTAGAACAGAACAATGAGCAGTTCTTC.

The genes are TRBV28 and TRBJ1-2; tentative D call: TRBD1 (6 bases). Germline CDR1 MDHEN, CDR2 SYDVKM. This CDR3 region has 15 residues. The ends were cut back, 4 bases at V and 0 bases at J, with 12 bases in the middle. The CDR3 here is CASSSRGHTNYGYTF. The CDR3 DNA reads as TGTGCCAGCAGTTCCCGGGGACATACTAACTATGGCTACACCTTC.

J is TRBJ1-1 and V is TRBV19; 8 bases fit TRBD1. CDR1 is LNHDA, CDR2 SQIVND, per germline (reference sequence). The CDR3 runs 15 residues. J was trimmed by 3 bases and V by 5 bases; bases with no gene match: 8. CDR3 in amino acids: CASSSQDRVHTEAFF. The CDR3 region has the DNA TGTGCCAGTAGTTCACAGGACAGGGTTCACACTGAAGCTTTCTTT.

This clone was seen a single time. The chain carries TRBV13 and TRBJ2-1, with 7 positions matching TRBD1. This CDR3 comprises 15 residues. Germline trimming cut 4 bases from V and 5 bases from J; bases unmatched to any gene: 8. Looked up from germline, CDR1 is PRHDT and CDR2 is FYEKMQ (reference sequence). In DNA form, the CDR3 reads TGTGCCAGCAGCTCCTCGGGACAGAAAAACAATGAGCAGTTCTTC. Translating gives CASSSSGQKNNEQFF.

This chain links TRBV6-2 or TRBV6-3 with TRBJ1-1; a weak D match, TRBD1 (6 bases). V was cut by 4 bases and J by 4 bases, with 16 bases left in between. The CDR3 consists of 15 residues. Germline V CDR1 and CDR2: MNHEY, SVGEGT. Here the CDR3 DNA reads TGTGCCAGCAGTTCCCAACAGGGCCGGGGCACTGAAGCTTTCTTT. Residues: CASSSQQGRGTEAFF.